Reported below is one T cell receptor beta chain. Its target antigen remains unknown. No clone much larger than this one lies a single base away; base qualities are absent. The entry originates in a study of CXCR4 blockade with PD-1 therapy in pancreatic cancer (dated by TCRdb to about 2019). About the study as a whole: Multiplex immunohistochemistry and TCRbeta immunosequencing of resected pancreatic ductal adenocarcinoma were combined in the study with ex vivo slice culture in which PD-1 and CXCR4 blockade were tested. To assess intratumoral heterogeneity, two geographically distinct regions from each of roughly six tumors were TCR-sequenced.

General conclusions and limits of the study: A strong correlation was found between amino acid clone frequency and the number of distinct nucleotide rearrangements encoding each amino acid clone, suggesting convergent selection by common tumor antigens. Because only TCRbeta chains were sequenced, true antigen-specificity overlap of convergent dominant clones was left unconfirmed pending paired alpha-beta single-cell sequencing. Clonal expansion was observed in tumors, with a mean productive clonality of about 0.14 compared with about 0.05 in healthy blood, but no correlation between clonality and survival was found.

TCRbeta CDR3 regions were immunosequenced from extracted DNA using the immunoSEQ Assay at Adaptive Biotechnologies. The original pipeline was this. To measure the absolute abundance of each unique TCRbeta CDR3, the sequences were collapsed and filtered. Clonality, calculated using only productive in-frame rearrangements, was defined as 1 minus Pielou's evenness. Regional overlap was measured by following the top 100 nucleotide rearrangements across paired samples, and the Morisita index was used to compare paired samples with unrelated samples. The immunoSEQ Rearrangement Details tool was used to assess convergence of nucleotide rearrangements onto identical amino acid sequences. Imported from immuneACCESS, the table was reduced by TCRdb to in-frame sequences with V and J called. These copies leave out some clones; in studies compared against another copy, an unresolved V gene accounts for under half, and the cause of the remainder is not known. That table is the source of V, J and clone size, and D and trimming were worked out from the DNA. For this sample the table gives nearly 6,000 clones, of which roughly 36% were detected only once. Clones ranked in the top ten supply 10% to 15% of the sample.

None of the patients whose archived tumor blocks were used had received neoadjuvant therapy prior to resection. The preserved-tissue arm of the study used a few dozen surgical resection samples from about two dozen previously untreated pancreatic ductal adenocarcinoma patients. DNA for the resection arm was extracted from ten 5-micron curls of FFPE tumor lying next to the multiplex immunohistochemistry slide. The sequenced sample consisted of tumor tissue. The clonotype comes from a human donor with pancreatic ductal adenocarcinoma.

The nucleotide sequence is TGTGCCAGTAGTATCGCAGCAGGCTACGAGCAGTACTTC. It encodes CASSIAAGYEQYF. The chain is assembled from TRBV19 and TRBJ2-7, with no confident D gene call. Based on the germline V gene (reference sequence), the CDR1 and CDR2 sequences are LNHDA and SQIVND. Taken from cysteine to phenylalanine, the CDR3 has 13 residues. The sequence is cut down to CDR3 DNA, 39 bases in frame from base 1. V sheds 3 bases and J sheds 3 bases, leaving 9 bases between their ends.